This TCR beta chain was retrieved from a study of shared clonotypes between healthy human individuals. Germline values: CDR1 MNHEY, CDR2 SVGAGI. V lost 2 bases and J lost 5, with 18 bases in between. CDR3 length: 16 amino acids. Concerning this clone itself: Its target is unknown. A much larger clone differs by one base, so this may be a read error.

Around 90 million PBMCs served as the genomic DNA source for unsorted samples. Study-wide results and caveats: In having few donors, the study represented limited genetic and exposure-history diversity.

In the authors' methods: Junction-only sequences produced by ImmunoSEQ had no quality scores, so filtering differed. The method was immunoSEQ multiplex PCR; TCRdb's version includes in-frame clones alone and lacks a portion of them. V and J calls and clone size come straight from that table; D and trimming were deduced from the DNA. The sample has about half a million clones; 70% to 80% are singletons. Source material: PBMCs. The chain employs TRBV6-5 and TRBJ1-1, with unresolved D. The receptor was isolated from a woman aged 35 to 49 in good health. Some clones in this sample may be carry-over from other donors' samples. DNA of the CDR3: TGTGCCAGCAGTTACGGAGCTGGGGTGAAGAGAACTGAAGCTTTCTTT. Translated: CASSYGAGVKRTEAFF.